A selection of T cell receptor beta chains follows, all from one sample in a study of cytomegalovirus exposure and HLA in healthy donors. This table comes from immunoSEQ multiplex PCR, and its TCRdb copy is limited to in-frame clones, with some not included. In the table there are more than 85,000 clones, 69% of which are singletons. The specimen was PBMCs. Source of these receptors: a man aged 25-45 years in good health and CMV-seronegative. Both conserved end residues are part of each CDR3. A D gene is named only where the DNA matches it firmly. Expanded clones get a size class; other rows say once, few or many, or leave the size out.

d_gene,j_gene,v_gene,abundance,CDR3aa,CDR3nt
NA,TRBJ2-5,TRBV19,NA,CASSNKWRDQETQYF,TGTGCCAGTAGTAATAAGTGGAGGGACCAAGAGACCCAGTACTTC
TRBD1,TRBJ2-7,TRBV19,NA,CASRSPPGTGIYEQYF,TGTGCCAGTAGGAGCCCCCCGGGGACAGGGATCTACGAGCAGTACTTC
NA,TRBJ1-4,TRBV2,NA,CASSATGLGEKLFF,TGTGCCAGCAGCGCTACAGGGTTGGGTGAAAAACTGTTTTTT
NA,TRBJ1-2,TRBV2,few,CASTEGGDNYGYTF,TGTGCCAGCACTGAGGGCGGGGATAACTATGGCTACACCTTC
NA,TRBJ2-1,TRBV6-5,once,CASNQREPRHNEQFF,TGTGCCAGCAACCAACGGGAGCCACGGCACAATGAGCAGTTCTTC
TRBD2,TRBJ2-1,TRBV19,NA,CASSNPTSGDNNEQFF,TGTGCCAGTAGTAACCCGACTAGCGGGGACAACAATGAGCAGTTCTTC
TRBD1,TRBJ2-5,TRBV11-2,NA,CASRGQGQETQYF,TGTGCCAGCAGGGGACAGGGGCAAGAGACCCAGTACTTC
NA,TRBJ1-2,TRBV6-5,NA,CASRQDPNYGYTF,TGTGCCAGCAGACAGGACCCTAACTATGGCTACACCTTC
NA,TRBJ1-2,TRBV2,NA,CASSEQGPNYGYTF,TGTGCCAGCAGTGAGCAGGGGCCCAACTATGGCTACACCTTC
TRBD2,TRBJ2-5,TRBV14,NA,CASSQRGTSGFWGETQYF,TGTGCCAGCAGCCAGCGAGGGACTAGCGGGTTCTGGGGGGAGACCCAGTACTTC
TRBD1,TRBJ2-5,TRBV10-3,NA,CAISESGQGLKETQYF,TGTGCCATCAGTGAATCGGGACAGGGTCTCAAAGAGACCCAGTACTTC
TRBD1,TRBJ1-2,TRBV7-2,few,CASSLETGYGYTF,TGTGCCAGCAGCTTGGAGACAGGGTATGGCTACACCTTC
NA,TRBJ2-1,TRBV7-6,once,CASSLDRVNYNEQFF,TGTGCCAGCAGCTTGGATCGGGTTAACTACAATGAGCAGTTCTTC
TRBD2,TRBJ2-5,TRBV7-6,NA,CASSLGGRARGETQYF,TGTGCCAGCAGCTTAGGCGGGAGGGCCCGGGGGGAGACCCAGTACTTC
TRBD1,TRBJ1-1,TRBV28,NA,CASINSGQALEAFF,TGTGCCAGCATCAATTCAGGACAGGCCCTCGAAGCTTTCTTT
TRBD1,TRBJ1-2,TRBV4-3,NA,CASSQGTGNYGYTF,TGCGCCAGCAGCCAAGGGACAGGGAACTATGGCTACACCTTC
TRBD2,TRBJ2-1,TRBV4-3,NA,CASSSGTSGSREQFF,TGCGCCAGCAGCTCCGGGACTAGCGGGAGTCGAGAGCAGTTCTTC
NA,TRBJ2-5,TRBV28,few,CASGSSKGRETQYF,TGTGCCAGCGGGTCATCAAAGGGGCGAGAGACCCAGTACTTC
NA,TRBJ2-2,TRBV7-8,NA,CASSLQGWTGELFF,TGTGCCAGCAGCTTACAGGGTTGGACCGGGGAGCTGTTTTTT
NA,TRBJ1-1,TRBV14,NA,CASSLGGGNTEAFF,TGTGCCAGCAGCCTCGGGGGAGGGAACACTGAAGCTTTCTTT
TRBD2,TRBJ2-4,TRBV19,few,CASSGRETNIQYF,TGTGCCAGTAGCGGGAGGGAGACAAACATTCAGTACTTC
TRBD1,TRBJ2-1,TRBV19,once,CASSNNRGTEQFF,TGTGCCAGTAGTAATAACAGGGGTACTGAGCAGTTCTTC
TRBD1,TRBJ1-1,TRBV30,NA,CAWSIDRANTEAFF,TGTGCCTGGAGTATAGACAGGGCTAACACTGAAGCTTTCTTT
NA,TRBJ1-3,TRBV11-3,NA,CASSLTRGGNTIYF,TGTGCCAGCAGCTTGACCAGGGGTGGAAACACCATATATTTT
TRBD1,TRBJ1-1,TRBV11-3,NA,CASSSNVGRDREDTEAFF,TGTGCCAGCAGCTCGAACGTCGGGCGGGACAGGGAGGACACTGAAGCTTTCTTT
NA,TRBJ1-1,TRBV11-3,NA,CASSLQINTEAFF,TGTGCCAGCAGCTTACAGATTAACACTGAAGCTTTCTTT